This T cell receptor (beta chain) was captured by sequencing in a study of neurological immune-mediated disorders. Study information: Of 34 multiple sclerosis patients, about 30 were relapsing-remitting and 3 secondary progressive.

Trimming took 2 bases from V and 1 from J, leaving 21 bases between them. The CDR3 contains 18 residues. Germline CDR1 SGHRS, CDR2 YFSETQ. This clonotype was counted ten times or more. No antigen is known for it. Findings and limits, study-wide: The study found the most TCR clonal expansion in HTLV-1-associated myelopathy and the least in multiple sclerosis, below healthy controls. Because no CDR3 amino acid sequences were shared across subjects by expanded clones, private repertoires were suggested in all groups.

In TCRdb, the 5' RACE reads were re-called with MiXCR into one record per CDR3 protein. The sample lists some 66,000 distinct CDR3 sequences, under 3.5% seen once, with about 3.5% in the top ten. The chain is built from TRBV5-1 and TRBJ1-1; TRBD1 might be the D (5 bases). The receptor was derived from a middle-aged man with multiple sclerosis. What was sequenced was PBMCs. The CDR3 sequence: CASSLTSRASGGNTEAFF. The CDR3, as DNA: TGCGCCAGCAGCTTAACTAGCCGGGCATCCGGGGGGAACACTGAAGCTTTCTTT.